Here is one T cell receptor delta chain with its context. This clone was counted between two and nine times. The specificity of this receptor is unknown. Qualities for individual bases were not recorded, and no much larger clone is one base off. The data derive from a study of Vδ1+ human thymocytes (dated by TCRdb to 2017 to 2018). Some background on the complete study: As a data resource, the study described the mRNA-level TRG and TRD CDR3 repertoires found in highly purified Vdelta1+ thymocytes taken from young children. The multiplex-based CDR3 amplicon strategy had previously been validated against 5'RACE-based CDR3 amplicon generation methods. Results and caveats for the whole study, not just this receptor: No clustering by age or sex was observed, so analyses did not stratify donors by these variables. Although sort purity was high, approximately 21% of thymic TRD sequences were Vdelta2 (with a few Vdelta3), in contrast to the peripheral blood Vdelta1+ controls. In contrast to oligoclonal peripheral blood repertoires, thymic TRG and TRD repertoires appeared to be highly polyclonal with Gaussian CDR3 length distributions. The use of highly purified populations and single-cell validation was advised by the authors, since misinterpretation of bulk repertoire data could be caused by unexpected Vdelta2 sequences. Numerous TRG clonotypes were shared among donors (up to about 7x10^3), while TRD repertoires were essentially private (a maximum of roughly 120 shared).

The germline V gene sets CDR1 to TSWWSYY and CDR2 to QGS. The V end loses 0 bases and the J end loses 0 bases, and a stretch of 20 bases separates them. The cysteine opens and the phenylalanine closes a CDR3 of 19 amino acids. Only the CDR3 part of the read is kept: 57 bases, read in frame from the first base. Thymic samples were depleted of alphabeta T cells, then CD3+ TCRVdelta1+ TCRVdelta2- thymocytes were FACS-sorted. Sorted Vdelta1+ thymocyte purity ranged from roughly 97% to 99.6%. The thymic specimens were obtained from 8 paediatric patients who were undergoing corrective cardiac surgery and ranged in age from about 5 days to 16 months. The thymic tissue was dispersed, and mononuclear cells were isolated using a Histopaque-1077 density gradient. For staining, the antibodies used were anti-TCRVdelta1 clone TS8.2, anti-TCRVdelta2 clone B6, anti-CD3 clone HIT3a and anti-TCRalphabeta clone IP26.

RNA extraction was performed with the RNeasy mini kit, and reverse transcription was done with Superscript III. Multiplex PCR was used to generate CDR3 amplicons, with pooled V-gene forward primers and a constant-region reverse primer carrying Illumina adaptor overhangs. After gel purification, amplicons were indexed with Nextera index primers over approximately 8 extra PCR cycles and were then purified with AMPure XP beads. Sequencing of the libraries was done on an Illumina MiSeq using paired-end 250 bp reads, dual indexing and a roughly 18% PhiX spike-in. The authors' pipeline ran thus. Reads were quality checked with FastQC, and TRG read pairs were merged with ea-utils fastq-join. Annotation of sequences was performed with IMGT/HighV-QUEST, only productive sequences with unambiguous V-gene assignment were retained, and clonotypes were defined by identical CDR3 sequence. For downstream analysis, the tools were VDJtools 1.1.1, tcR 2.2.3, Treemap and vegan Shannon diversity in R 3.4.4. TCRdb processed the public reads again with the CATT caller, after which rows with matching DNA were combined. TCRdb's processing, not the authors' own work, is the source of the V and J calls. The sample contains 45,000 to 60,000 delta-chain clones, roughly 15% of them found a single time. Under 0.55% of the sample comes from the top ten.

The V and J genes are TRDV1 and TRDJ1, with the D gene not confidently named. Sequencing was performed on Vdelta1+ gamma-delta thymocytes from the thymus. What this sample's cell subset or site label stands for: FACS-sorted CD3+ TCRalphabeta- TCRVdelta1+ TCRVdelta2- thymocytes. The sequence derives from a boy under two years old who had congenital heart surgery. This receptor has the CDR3 CALGELSQRPVMYTDKLIF. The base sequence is TGTGCTCTTGGGGAACTTTCCCAGCGGCCTGTTATGTACACCGATAAACTCATCTTT.